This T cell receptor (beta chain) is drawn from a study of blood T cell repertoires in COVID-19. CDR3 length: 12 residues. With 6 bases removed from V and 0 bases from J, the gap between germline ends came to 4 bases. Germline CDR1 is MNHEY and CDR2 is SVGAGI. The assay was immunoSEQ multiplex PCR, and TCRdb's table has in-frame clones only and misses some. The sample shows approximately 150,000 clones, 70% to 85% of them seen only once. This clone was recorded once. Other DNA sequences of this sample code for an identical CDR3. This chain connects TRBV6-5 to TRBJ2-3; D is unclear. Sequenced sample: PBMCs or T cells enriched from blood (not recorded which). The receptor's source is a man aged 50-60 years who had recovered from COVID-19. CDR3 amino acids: CASRTSTDTQYF. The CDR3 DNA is TGTGCCAGCAGAACTAGCACAGATACGCAGTATTTT.